This TCR beta chain is drawn from a study of vaccination and CD4 T cells after COVID-19. This clonotype was observed a single time. What it binds is unknown. Researchers used the Oncomine TCR Beta short-read assay to sequence DNA from cultured CD4+ T cells. In TCRdb, the PCR reads were re-called with MiXCR into one record per CDR3 protein. The table records 13,000 to 15,000 distinct CDR3 sequences, just over 20% of them present only once. The sample's treatment: roughly nine-day PBMC culture with coronavirus spike peptide pools or control peptides (ViraFEST assay). The CDR3 loop spans 16 amino acids. The V segment lost 3 bases and the J segment 4 bases; nucleotides outside the gene matches: 10. Germline CDR1 and CDR2: LGHNA and YNFKEQ.

This specimen was CD4+ T cells from blood, cultured in vitro, taken before SARS-CoV-2 vaccination. The source is a human donor who received a COVID-19 vaccine. The chain combines TRBV4-2 with TRBJ2-3; 7 bases line up with TRBD1. The CDR3 DNA sequence: TGTGCCAGCAGCCATGGTGGAGAGGGGGCGGCAGATACGCAGTATTTT. Amino acids: CASSHGGEGAADTQYF.